These 14 T cell receptor beta chains share one sample of origin, sequenced in a study of T cells after yellow fever vaccination. TCRdb passed the 5' RACE reads through MiXCR, listing each CDR3 protein once. The sample lists about 320,000 distinct CDR3 sequences; roughly 4.3% were seen once. The input for sequencing was PBMCs, taken 15 days after the yellow fever booster vaccination. The origin of the receptors is a young man who received the YFV17D yellow fever vaccine.

Many counts were recorded for this clonotype. The rearrangement uses TRBV20-1 and TRBJ2-5; perhaps TRBD2 as D (6 bases). The V and J ends lost 6 bases and 1 base respectively, with 21 bases between them. This CDR3 is built from 16 residues. Per germline, CDR1 DFQATT and CDR2 SNEGSKA (reference sequence). The CDR3 nucleotides are TGCAGTGCCCCAGGCGGGCGGGGTGAACCCCAAGAGACCCAGTACTTC. Translating it yields CSAPGGRGEPQETQYF.

This clonotype was detected only a few times. The chain is built from TRBV10-1 and TRBJ1-2, with TRBD1 identical over 8 bases. The trim removed 8 bases at V and 2 bases at J, leaving 16 bases unmatched. The CDR3 consists of 17 residues. In germline, CDR1 is WNHNN, CDR2 SYGVQD (reference sequence). This chain's CDR3 is CASPKNGQGRRNYGYTF. The CDR3 DNA reads TGCGCCAGCCCTAAAAACGGACAGGGTCGTAGAAACTATGGCTACACCTTC.

The V call is TRBV4-3, the J call TRBJ1-4; D unclear. The CDR3 runs to 15 residues. Trimming stripped 4 bases from V and 0 bases from J, with 9 bases between. The germline V gene encodes CDR1 LGHNA and CDR2 YSLEER. The CDR3 sequence is CASSPFIATNEKLFF. The CDR3 DNA reads as TGCGCCAGCAGCCCTTTTATTGCAACTAATGAAAAACTGTTTTTT.

This clonotype was recorded at least ten times. V gene TRBV29-1 combines with J gene TRBJ1-1; D might be TRBD1 (5 bases). V was shortened by 6 bases and J by 4 bases, with 15 bases between the two germline ends. The CDR3 has 13 residues. Germline loops: CDR1 SQVTM, CDR2 ANQGSEA. The DNA for the CDR3 is TGCAGCGTGTCCCGGGACCCTAGCACTGAAGCTTTCTTT. It specifies CSVSRDPSTEAFF.

The table lists this clonotype with a count of one. The V call is TRBV15, the J call TRBJ2-2, with no clear D. Germline values: CDR1 LNHNV, CDR2 YYDKDF (reference sequence). The CDR3 sequence is 13 residues long. Trimming removed 2 bases from V and 8 bases from J, with 9 bases in between. The CDR3 is CATSRYSEGELFF. The CDR3 bases are TGTGCCACCAGCAGATACTCCGAAGGGGAGCTGTTTTTT.

The sample holds many counts of this clonotype. This chain uses TRBV5-1 with TRBJ1-6; weak D call: TRBD1 (5 bases). This CDR3 spans 15 amino acids. Germline-derived CDR1 and CDR2 are SGHRS and YFSETQ. V lost 1 base to trimming and J lost 9 bases, with 14 bases between them. This chain's CDR3 is CASSLNPDGASPLHF. The CDR3 bases are TGCGCCAGCAGCTTGAATCCAGATGGGGCTTCACCCCTCCACTTT. Full variable domain (outside the CDR3, taken from reference TRBV5-1 and TRBJ1-6): KAGVTQTPRYLIKTRGQQVTLSCSPISGHRSVSWYQQTPGQGLQFLFEYFSETQRNKGNFPGRFSGRQFSNSRSEMNVSTLELGDSALYLCASSLNPDGASPLHFGNGTRLTVT.

This clonotype has at least ten counts. The CDR3 region has the DNA TGCGCCAGCAGCTCCACCCGAGGACAGGGGCGGGTCACCGGGGAGCTGTTTTTT. It is translated as CASSSTRGQGRVTGELFF. The V gene is TRBV5-1, the J gene TRBJ2-2; TRBD1 aligns across 9 bases. The trim removed 3 bases at V and 4 bases at J, leaving 13 bases unmatched. There are 18 residues in the CDR3. Germline loops: CDR1 SGHRS, CDR2 YFSETQ.

This clonotype was seen repeatedly, ten times or more. The rearrangement joins TRBV3-1 to TRBJ2-7; perhaps TRBD1 as D (6 bases). From germline, CDR1 is LGHDT and CDR2 YNNKEL (reference sequence). V lost 6 bases and J 5 bases, leaving 17 bases between the germline ends. This CDR3 region has 14 residues. CDR3 amino acids: CASSAPGPGDEQYF. In DNA form, the CDR3 reads TGTGCCAGCAGTGCTCCGGGCCCAGGGGACGAGCAGTACTTC.

This clonotype was observed a handful of times. V usage is TRBV11-3 and J usage is TRBJ2-3; 7 bases fit TRBD2. Germline V CDR1 and CDR2: SGHNT, YENEEA. J was trimmed by 6 bases and V by 3 bases; bases with no gene match: 6. The CDR3 has 14 residues. For the CDR3, the DNA is TGTGCCAGCAGCTTTGGAACTAGCGTCGATACGCAGTATTTT. Residues: CASSFGTSVDTQYF. Full variable domain (remainder filled in from reference TRBV11-3 and TRBJ2-3): EAGVVQSPRYKIIEKKQPVAFWCNPISGHNTLYWYLQNLGQGPELLIRYENEEAVDDSQLPKDRFSAERLKGVDSTLKIQPAELGDSAVYLCASSFGTSVDTQYFGPGTRLTVL.

This clonotype came up many times. This chain joins TRBV4-1 and TRBJ1-3; perhaps TRBD1 as D (5 bases). The CDR3 is 17 amino acids. In germline, CDR1 is MGHRA, CDR2 YSYEKL. Trimming pared 5 bases from V and 1 base from J, leaving 18 bases between. The CDR3 is CASSSLGRDGSGNTIYF. The CDR3 bases are TGCGCCAGCAGCTCTCTTGGAAGGGACGGGTCTGGAAACACCATATATTTT.

This chain links TRBV20-1 with TRBJ1-1; D is perhaps TRBD1 (6 bases). Germline loops: CDR1 DFQATT, CDR2 SNEGSKA (reference sequence). The ends were cut back, 6 bases at V and 7 bases at J, with 24 bases in the middle. The CDR3 contains 15 residues. In nucleotides, the CDR3 is TGCAGTGCCGAGGAGGGGAACAGGGCAGAAGGTGAAGCTTTCTTT. This encodes CSAEEGNRAEGEAFF.

The V gene is TRBV10-1, the J gene TRBJ2-1; TRBD1 might be the D (6 bases). Trimming removed 3 bases at V and 0 bases at J, with 12 bases between. The CDR3 is 16 amino acids. From germline, CDR1 is WNHNN and CDR2 SYGVQD (reference sequence). The CDR3: CASSDPTGSSYNEQFF. The CDR3 bases are TGCGCCAGCAGTGATCCGACAGGTAGCTCCTACAATGAGCAGTTCTTC.

The rearrangement uses TRBV14 and TRBJ1-6; D is possibly TRBD1 (5 bases). Trimming cost V 5 bases and J 14 bases, with 13 bases left between them. The CDR3 is made up of 12 amino acids. Germline-derived CDR1 and CDR2 are SGHDN and FVKESK. This CDR3 is CASSSAGATLHF. As DNA, the CDR3 is TGTGCCAGCAGCTCTGCCGGGGCGACCCTCCACTTT.

This clonotype was found a few times. V usage is TRBV20-1 and J usage is TRBJ1-2; no clear D. This CDR3 contains 13 residues. From germline, CDR1 is DFQATT and CDR2 SNEGSKA (reference sequence). Between the trimmed V and J ends, which lost 3 bases and 1 base, there was a span of 9 bases. In nucleotides, the CDR3 is TGCAGTGCTAGGCGCGGGATTAACTATGGCTACACCTTC. This codes for CSARRGINYGYTF.